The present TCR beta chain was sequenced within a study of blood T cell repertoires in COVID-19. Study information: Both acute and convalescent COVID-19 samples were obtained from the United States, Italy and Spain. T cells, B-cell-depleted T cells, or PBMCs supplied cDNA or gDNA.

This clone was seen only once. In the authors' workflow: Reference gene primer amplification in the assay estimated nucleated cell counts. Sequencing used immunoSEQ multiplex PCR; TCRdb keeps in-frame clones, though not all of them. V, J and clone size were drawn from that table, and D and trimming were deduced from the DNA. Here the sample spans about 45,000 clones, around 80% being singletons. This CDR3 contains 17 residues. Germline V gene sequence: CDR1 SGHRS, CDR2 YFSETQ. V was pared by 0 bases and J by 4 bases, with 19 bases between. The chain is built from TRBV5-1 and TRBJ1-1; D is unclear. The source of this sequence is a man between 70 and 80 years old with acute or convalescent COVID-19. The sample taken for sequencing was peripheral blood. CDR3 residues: CASSLDYEGGRGTEAFF. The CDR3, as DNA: TGCGCCAGCAGCTTGGATTACGAGGGAGGGAGAGGCACTGAAGCTTTCTTT.